This record concerns one T cell receptor beta chain sequence. Its antigen remains unidentified. Every bit of the isolated RNA underwent reverse transcription, so sequencing read expressed TCRB transcripts. Generated by immunoSEQ multiplex PCR, the TCRdb table keeps only in-frame clones and is missing some. The table has around 260,000 clones, less than 30% seen once. Every sorted population was more than 95% pure. These data belong to a study of beta chain features in type 1 diabetes. Germline CDR1 reads MGHRA; CDR2 reads YSYEKL. The CDR3 contains 14 residues. J was trimmed by 6 bases and V by 4 bases; bases with no gene match: 6. Points from the study as a whole: Among patients with Type 1 diabetes, TCRB CDR3s were moderately but significantly shorter in every one of the four CD4+ subsets.

The TCR originated in a woman younger than 45 with type 1 diabetes. The chain is built from TRBV4-1 and TRBJ2-5, with 9 bases matching TRBD2. The sequenced sample was naive CD4+ T cells from blood. DNA of the CDR3: TGCGCCAGCAGCCTAGCGGGAGTGAGGCAGACCCAGTACTTC. Translating gives CASSLAGVRQTQYF.